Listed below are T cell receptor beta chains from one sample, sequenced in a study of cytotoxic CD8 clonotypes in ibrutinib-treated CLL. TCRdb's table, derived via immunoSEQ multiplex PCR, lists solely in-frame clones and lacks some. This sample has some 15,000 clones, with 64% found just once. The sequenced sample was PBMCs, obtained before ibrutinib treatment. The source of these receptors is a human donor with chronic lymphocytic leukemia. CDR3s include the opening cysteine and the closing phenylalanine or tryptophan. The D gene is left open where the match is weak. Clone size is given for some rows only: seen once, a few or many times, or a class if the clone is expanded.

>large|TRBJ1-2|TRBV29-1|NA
CSVAMGGGYGYTF
TGCAGCGTTGCTATGGGGGGTGGCTATGGCTACACCTTC
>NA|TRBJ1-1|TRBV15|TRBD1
CATSRDPGQGNEAFF
TGTGCCACCAGCAGAGATCCGGGACAGGGCAACGAAGCTTTCTTT
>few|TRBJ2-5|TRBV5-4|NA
CASSSTGETQYF
TGTGCCAGCAGCTCTACTGGAGAGACCCAGTACTTC
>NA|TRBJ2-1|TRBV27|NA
CASSLQGLYNEQFF
TGTGCCAGCAGTTTACAGGGATTATACAATGAGCAGTTCTTC
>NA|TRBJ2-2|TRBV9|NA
CASRYNTGELFF
TGTGCCAGCAGATACAACACCGGGGAGCTGTTTTTT
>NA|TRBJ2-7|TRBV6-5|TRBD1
CGATGALYEQYF
TGTGGGGCGACAGGGGCTTTATACGAGCAGTACTTC
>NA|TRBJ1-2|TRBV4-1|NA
CASSQGGPDGYTF
TGCGCCAGCAGCCAAGGGGGGCCAGATGGCTACACCTTC
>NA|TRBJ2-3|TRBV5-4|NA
CASSLDLDYTDTQYF
TGTGCCAGCAGCTTGGACCTGGACTACACAGATACGCAGTATTTT
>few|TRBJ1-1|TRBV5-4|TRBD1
CASSLDRGRTEAFF
TGTGCCAGCAGCTTAGACAGGGGAAGGACTGAAGCTTTCTTT
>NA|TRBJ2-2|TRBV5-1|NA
CASSSGQVWADGGELFF
TGCGCCAGCAGCTCGGGACAAGTTTGGGCGGATGGCGGGGAGCTGTTTTTT
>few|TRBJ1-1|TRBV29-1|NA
CSVGGGTEAFF
TGCAGCGTTGGCGGGGGCACTGAAGCTTTCTTT
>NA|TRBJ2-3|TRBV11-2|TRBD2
CASSFSSGAMSDTQYF
TGTGCCAGCAGCTTCTCTAGCGGGGCAATGTCAGATACGCAGTATTTT
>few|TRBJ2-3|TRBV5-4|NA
CASSPGTSTDTQYF
TGTGCCAGCAGCCCGGGTACAAGCACAGATACGCAGTATTTT
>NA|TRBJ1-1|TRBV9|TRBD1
CASSVGDRGLRNTEAFF
TGTGCCAGCAGCGTAGGGGACAGGGGGCTGAGGAACACTGAAGCTTTCTTT
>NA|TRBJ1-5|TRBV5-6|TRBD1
CASSRDRGWQPQHF
TGTGCCAGCAGCCGGGACAGGGGGTGGCAGCCCCAGCATTTT
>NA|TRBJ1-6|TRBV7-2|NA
CASSLGQTISYNSPLHF
TGTGCCAGCAGCTTAGGGCAGACGATCTCCTATAATTCACCCCTCCACTTT
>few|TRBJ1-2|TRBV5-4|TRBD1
CASSLITGGDYGYTF
TGTGCCAGCAGCCTCATTACAGGGGGCGACTATGGCTACACCTTC
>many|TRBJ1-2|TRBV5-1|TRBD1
CASSLGQGPNYGYTF
TGCGCCAGCAGCTTAGGACAGGGACCTAACTATGGCTACACCTTC
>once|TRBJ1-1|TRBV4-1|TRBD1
CASSRDRAFAEAFF
TGCGCCAGCAGCCGAGACAGGGCCTTTGCTGAAGCTTTCTTT
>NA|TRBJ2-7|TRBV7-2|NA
CASSLRRRVLVYEQYF
TGTGCCAGCAGCTTAAGAAGGAGGGTTTTGGTATACGAGCAGTACTTC
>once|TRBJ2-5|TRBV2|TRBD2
CASSGAAGGETQYF
TGTGCCAGCAGTGGAGCGGCGGGGGGAGAGACCCAGTACTTC
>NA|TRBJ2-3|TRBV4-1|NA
CASSQEPGENTQYF
TGCGCCAGCAGCCAAGAGCCAGGGGAGAACACGCAGTATTTT
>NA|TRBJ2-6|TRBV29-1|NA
CSVAWGSGANVLTF
TGCAGCGTTGCCTGGGGCTCTGGGGCCAACGTCCTGACTTTC
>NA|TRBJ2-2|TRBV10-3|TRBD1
CAIGTDNTGELFF
TGTGCCATCGGGACAGACAACACCGGGGAGCTGTTTTTT
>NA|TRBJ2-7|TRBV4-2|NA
CASSFGTSAYEQYF
TGTGCCAGCAGCTTCGGGACTTCCGCCTACGAGCAGTACTTC
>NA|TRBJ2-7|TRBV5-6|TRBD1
CASSLGGQRVEQYF
TGTGCCAGCAGCTTGGGGGGACAGAGGGTCGAGCAGTACTTC
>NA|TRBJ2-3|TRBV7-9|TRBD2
CASSLQRGAQSTQYF
TGTGCCAGCAGCTTGCAGCGGGGGGCTCAAAGCACGCAGTATTTT
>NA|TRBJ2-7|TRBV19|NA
CASGLTGTYEQYF
TGTGCCAGCGGACTAACCGGAACCTACGAGCAGTACTTC
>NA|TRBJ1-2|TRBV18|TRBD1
CASSPNDRGVYGYTF
TGTGCCAGCTCACCTAATGACAGGGGAGTTTATGGCTACACCTTC
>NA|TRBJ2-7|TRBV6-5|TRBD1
CASSYSPQTGDEQYF
TGTGCCAGCAGTTACTCGCCGCAAACAGGGGACGAGCAGTACTTC
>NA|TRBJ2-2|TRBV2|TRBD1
CASPGQGTGELFF
TGTGCCAGCCCGGGACAGGGGACCGGGGAGCTGTTTTTT
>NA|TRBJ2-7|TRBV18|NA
CASSLTGAEGEQYF
TGTGCCAGCTCACTAACCGGGGCCGAGGGCGAGCAGTACTTC
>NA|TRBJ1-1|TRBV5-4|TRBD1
CAPLHLVGTGGNTEAFF
TGTGCCCCCCTCCATTTGGTCGGGACAGGGGGTAACACTGAAGCTTTCTTT
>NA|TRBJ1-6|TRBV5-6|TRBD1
CASSRTGKGSYNSPLHF
TGTGCCAGCAGCAGGACAGGCAAGGGCTCCTATAATTCACCCCTCCACTTT
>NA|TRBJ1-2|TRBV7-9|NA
CASSSVGGYKDGYTF
TGTGCCAGCAGCTCCGTGGGGGGCTACAAGGATGGCTACACCTTC
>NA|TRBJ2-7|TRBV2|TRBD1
CASKTGTGSPEQYF
TGTGCCAGCAAGACCGGGACAGGTTCACCAGAGCAGTACTTC
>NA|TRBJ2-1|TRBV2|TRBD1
CASGTDYNEQFF
TGTGCCAGCGGGACAGACTACAATGAGCAGTTCTTC
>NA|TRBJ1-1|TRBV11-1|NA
CASSFIGRGDTEAFF
TGTGCCAGCAGCTTTATCGGCAGGGGAGACACTGAAGCTTTCTTT
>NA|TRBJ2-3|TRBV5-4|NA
CASSGGVRTGIDTQYF
TGTGCCAGCAGCGGGGGGGTTCGGACAGGGATAGATACGCAGTATTTT
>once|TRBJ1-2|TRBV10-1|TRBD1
CASSEGTGGAGYTF
TGCGCCAGCAGTGAAGGGACAGGGGGCGCTGGCTACACCTTC
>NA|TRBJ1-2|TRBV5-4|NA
CASRQGNYGYTF
TGTGCCAGCAGACAGGGTAATTATGGCTACACCTTC
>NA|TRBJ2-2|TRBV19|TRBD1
CASSNRDRNTGELFF
TGTGCCAGTAGTAACCGGGACAGAAACACCGGGGAGCTGTTTTTT
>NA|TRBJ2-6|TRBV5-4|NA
CASSLASIRANVLTF
TGTGCCAGCAGCTTGGCCAGCATTAGGGCCAACGTCCTGACTTTC
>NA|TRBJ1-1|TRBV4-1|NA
CASSQGQINTEAFF
TGCGCCAGCAGCCAAGGACAGATTAACACTGAAGCTTTCTTT
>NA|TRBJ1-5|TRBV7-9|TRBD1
CASSYAGGRNQPQHF
TGTGCCAGCAGCTACGCAGGGGGACGAAATCAGCCCCAGCATTTT
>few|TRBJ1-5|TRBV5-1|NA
CASSLTKDISNQPQHF
TGCGCCAGCAGCTTGACTAAGGACATTAGCAATCAGCCCCAGCATTTT
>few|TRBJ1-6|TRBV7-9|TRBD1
CASSADRGLDNSPLHF
TGTGCCAGCAGCGCAGACAGGGGTCTGGATAATTCACCCCTCCACTTT
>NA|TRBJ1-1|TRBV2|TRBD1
CASSLGTGVTEAFF
TGTGCCAGCAGCCTCGGGACAGGGGTTACTGAAGCTTTCTTT
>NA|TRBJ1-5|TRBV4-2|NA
CASSQGRGFGNQPQHF
TGTGCCAGCAGCCAAGGGCGGGGGTTCGGCAATCAGCCCCAGCATTTT
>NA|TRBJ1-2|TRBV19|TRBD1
CASSIWTGSSYGYTF
TGTGCCAGTAGTATCTGGACAGGGTCCAGCTATGGCTACACCTTC
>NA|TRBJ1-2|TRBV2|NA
CASSEKNSDYGYTF
TGTGCCAGCAGTGAAAAAAACAGTGACTATGGCTACACCTTC
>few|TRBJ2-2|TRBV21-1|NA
CASSLSRQTNTGELFF
TGTGCCAGCAGCCTGTCGCGGCAGACGAACACCGGGGAGCTGTTTTTT
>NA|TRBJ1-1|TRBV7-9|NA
CASSLGGGGAFF
TGTGCCAGCAGCTTGGGCGGGGGAGGAGCTTTCTTT
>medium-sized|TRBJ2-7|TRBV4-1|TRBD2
CASSLSGTSGSYEQYF
TGCGCCAGCAGCCTCTCCGGGACTAGCGGATCCTACGAGCAGTACTTC
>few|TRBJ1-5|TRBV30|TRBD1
CAWSGQGNQPQHF
TGTGCCTGGAGTGGACAGGGAAATCAGCCCCAGCATTTT
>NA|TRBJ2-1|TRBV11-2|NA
CASSFHYGLNEQFF
TGTGCCAGCAGCTTCCATTACGGGCTCAATGAGCAGTTCTTC
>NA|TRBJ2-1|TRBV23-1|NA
CASSPRGTYNEQFF
TGCGCCAGCAGTCCCCGGGGGACCTACAATGAGCAGTTCTTC